Following are 4 T cell receptor beta chains from one sample sequenced in a study of OX40 agonist ivuxolimab in advanced cancers. The assay was immunoSEQ multiplex PCR, and TCRdb's table has in-frame clones only and misses some. The sample consists of about 16,000 clones, 86% of them appearing once. The sample was CD4+ or CD8+ T cells sorted from blood, taken in a trial of the OX40 agonist ivuxolimab. These receptors were obtained from an adult with an advanced solid tumor such as melanoma, head and neck, liver or kidney cancer.

The chain uses TRBV6-6 and TRBJ2-2; 7 bases align to TRBD1. Trimming cost V 5 bases and J 5 bases; bases outside gene matches: 11. The germline CDR1 and CDR2 sequences are MNHNY and SVGAGI (reference sequence). CDR3 length: 16 residues. The CDR3 reads CASSRRQGPGTGELFF. CDR3 nucleotides: TGTGCCAGCAGTCGACGACAGGGCCCAGGGACCGGGGAGCTGTTTTTT.

This clone occurred a few times. CDR3 DNA: TGTGCCAGTAGTATAGCGGACAGGATTAGCAATCAGCCCCAGCATTTT. Its protein product is CASSIADRISNQPQHF. This chain uses TRBV19 with TRBJ1-5; 7 positions agree with TRBD1. Germline lookup yields CDR1 LNHDA and CDR2 SQIVND (reference sequence). The CDR3 length is 16 residues. After removal of 1 base from V and 0 bases from J, the junction contained 3 bases not matched to a gene.

The chain has TRBV6-6 and TRBJ1-2, with D perhaps matching TRBD1 (6 bases). V gave up 6 bases and J gave up 6 bases, with 17 bases separating them. The CDR3 is made up of 14 amino acids. Germline lookup yields CDR1 MNHNY and CDR2 SVGAGI (reference sequence). For the CDR3, the DNA is TGTGCCAGCAGCTCTAAAGCAGGGGTCCATGGCTACACCTTC. Translation: CASSSKAGVHGYTF.

The V and J genes are TRBV18 and TRBJ1-1; 10 nucleotides line up with TRBD1. This CDR3 region has 14 residues. The germline gives CDR1 KGHSH, CDR2 LQKENI. The V gene end was trimmed by 2 bases and the J gene end by 8 bases; junction bases not matched to a gene: 5. The CDR3 loop is CASSPFGQGVEAFF. The CDR3 DNA sequence: TGTGCCAGCTCACCATTCGGACAGGGGGTCGAAGCTTTCTTT.